The 18 T cell receptor beta chains in this list originate from one sample, sequenced in a study of blood T cell repertoires in COVID-19. Assay: immunoSEQ multiplex PCR; the TCRdb copy retains only in-frame clones and omits some. The table has about 63,000 clones, 92% seen once. Sequences were obtained from peripheral blood. The origin of the receptors is a middle-aged man with active COVID-19.

In nucleotides, the CDR3 is TGTGCCAGCAGCTTACAGGGGGCAAAAAGCTATGGCTACACCTTC. Amino acid sequence: CASSLQGAKSYGYTF. The rearrangement joins TRBV5-4 to TRBJ1-2; 9 bases match TRBD1. The germline V gene has CDR1 SGHNT and CDR2 YYREEE (reference sequence). Trimming removed 2 bases from V and 4 bases from J; junction bases left unmatched: 6. The CDR3 consists of 15 residues.

The chain joins TRBV7-8 to TRBJ2-1; TRBD2 agrees at 14 bases. V shed 1 base and J 9 bases; nucleotides not matched to a gene: 8. The CDR3 runs 17 residues. Germline V lookup: CDR1 SGHVS, CDR2 FQNEAQ. The CDR3 sequence: CASSLVGGLAGGVEQFF. The CDR3 region has the DNA TGTGCCAGCAGCTTAGTGGGCGGACTAGCGGGGGGTGTTGAGCAGTTCTTC.

The rearrangement uses TRBV7-2 and TRBJ1-2, with D unresolved. Germline loops: CDR1 SGHTA, CDR2 FQGNSA. With 8 bases removed from V and 6 bases from J, the gap between germline ends came to 19 bases. This CDR3 comprises 14 residues. The CDR3 sequence is CASRTNRGENGYTF. CDR3 sequence (DNA): TGTGCCAGCCGAACGAACCGGGGTGAAAATGGCTACACCTTC.

This clone was seen only a few times. The V call is TRBV5-1, the J call TRBJ2-2, with TRBD2 matching 8 bases. V lost 4 bases, J lost 3 bases, and 5 bases stayed unmatched. In germline, CDR1 is SGHRS, CDR2 YFSETQ. The CDR3 contains 15 residues. In DNA, the CDR3 is TGCGCCAGCAGCCGAGCGGGGGACCACACCGGGGAGCTGTTTTTT. Protein sequence: CASSRAGDHTGELFF.

The chain couples TRBV2 to TRBJ2-5; D call uncertain. The CDR3 totals 11 residues. The V and J ends lost 2 bases and 5 bases respectively, with 3 bases between them. From germline, CDR1 is SNHLY and CDR2 FYNNEI. This chain's CDR3 is CASSERETQYF. In DNA, the CDR3 is TGTGCCAGCAGTGAACGGGAGACCCAGTACTTC.

This chain links TRBV2 with TRBJ1-1, with 7 bases fitting TRBD1. The junction had 18 bases not matched to a gene; V was cut back by 4 bases and J by 7 bases. Germline V gene lookup returns CDR1 SNHLY and CDR2 FYNNEI. The CDR3 sequence is 17 residues long. The CDR3 sequence: CASSVTGTVSSGDEAFF. CDR3 nucleotide sequence: TGTGCCAGCAGTGTCACCGGGACAGTGAGCTCAGGCGATGAAGCTTTCTTT.

The chain joins TRBV13 to TRBJ1-1; 10 bases fit TRBD1. After removal of 5 bases from V and 3 bases from J, the junction contained 6 bases not matched to a gene. CDR3 length: 15 residues. The germline CDR1 and CDR2 sequences are PRHDT and FYEKMQ (reference sequence). In DNA form, the CDR3 reads TGTGCCAGCAGCGGCCGGACAGGGGGAGACACTGAAGCTTTCTTT. Its translation: CASSGRTGGDTEAFF.

CDR3 loop: CASSQVEGRNSYF. For the CDR3, the DNA is TGCGCCAGCAGCCAAGTTGAGGGAAGGAATTCGTACTTC. The genes are TRBV4-1 and TRBJ2-4; D may be TRBD2 (5 bases). This CDR3 spans 13 amino acids. V was pared by 1 base and J by 15 bases, with 16 bases between. Germline-derived CDR1 and CDR2 are MGHRA and YSYEKL.

V gene TRBV5-1 combines with J gene TRBJ1-2; weak D call: TRBD1 (5 bases). The CDR3 has 13 residues. Germline assignment: CDR1 SGHRS and CDR2 YFSETQ. Between the trimmed V and J ends, which lost 4 bases and 5 bases, there was a span of 12 bases. CDR3 in DNA: TGCGCCAGCAGCCCTGACAGCATGTATGGCTACACCTTC. As protein: CASSPDSMYGYTF. The full variable domain, in which reference TRBV5-1 and TRBJ1-2 provide the parts outside the CDR3, is KAGVTQTPRYLIKTRGQQVTLSCSPISGHRSVSWYQQTPGQGLQFLFEYFSETQRNKGNFPGRFSGRQFSNSRSEMNVSTLELGDSALYLCASSPDSMYGYTFGSGTRLTVV.

This chain uses TRBV7-7 with TRBJ2-3, with 13 bases fitting TRBD2. Germline CDR1 and CDR2: SSHAT and FNYEAQ (reference sequence). The CDR3 runs to 15 residues. Germline trimming cut 4 bases from V and 6 bases from J; bases unmatched to any gene: 4. CDR3 nucleotides: TGTGCCAGCAGCTCGGGGACTAGCGGGATGGATACGCAGTATTTT. As protein: CASSSGTSGMDTQYF.

This chain joins TRBV10-3 and TRBJ1-5, with 10 bases lining up with TRBD1. The V gene end was trimmed by 6 bases and the J gene end by 7 bases; junction bases not matched to a gene: 6. Germline CDR1 ENHRY, CDR2 SYGVKD. The CDR3 is 14 residues long. As DNA, the CDR3 is TGTGCCATCAGAGCGACAGGGGGCGCCCAGCCCCAGCATTTT. Its protein is CAIRATGGAQPQHF.

The V and J genes are TRBV7-3 and TRBJ2-3; 9 bases line up with TRBD1. The germline V gene encodes CDR1 SGHTA and CDR2 FQGTGA. V was pared by 5 bases and J by 5 bases, with 5 bases of the junction left unmatched. The CDR3 has 14 amino acids. CDR3 amino acids: CASSPQGAEDTQYF. DNA for the CDR3: TGTGCCAGCAGCCCACAGGGGGCAGAAGATACGCAGTATTTT.

The CDR3 is CASSQKSDNEQFF. The CDR3 DNA is TGTGCCAGCAGCCAAAAGAGTGACAATGAGCAGTTCTTC. The gene calls are TRBV3-1 (or the pseudogene TRBV3-2) and TRBJ2-1; D gene ambiguous. CDR1 is LGHDT, CDR2 YNNKEL, per germline (reference sequence). Trimming cost V 2 bases and J 5 bases, with 7 bases left between them. The CDR3 totals 13 residues.

V is TRBV28 and J is TRBJ1-2; 7 positions agree with TRBD1. CDR3 length: 13 amino acids. Germline V lookup: CDR1 MDHEN, CDR2 SYDVKM. Unmatched junction bases numbered 6, after V lost 5 bases and J lost 6 bases. CDR3 region: CASSMTGTNGYTF. Written as DNA, the CDR3 is TGTGCCAGCAGTATGACAGGGACCAATGGCTACACCTTC.

V and J are TRBV9 and TRBJ2-7, with 9 nucleotides matching TRBD2. Germline V gene sequence: CDR1 SGDLS, CDR2 YYNGEE. CDR3 size: 14 residues. Trimming took 0 bases from V and 5 from J; bases not matched to a gene: 3. CDR3 in amino acids: CASSVGPSGDEQYF. The CDR3 coding sequence is TGTGCCAGCAGCGTAGGTCCTAGCGGGGACGAGCAGTACTTC.

V gene TRBV6-5 combines with J gene TRBJ2-2; TRBD1 matches 8 bases. This CDR3 is built from 14 residues. Germline-derived CDR1 and CDR2 are MNHEY and SVGAGI. V gave up 9 bases and J gave up 2 bases; unmatched junction bases: 5. CDR3: CASRGTGNTGELFF. In DNA, the CDR3 is TGTGCCAGTCGAGGGACAGGCAACACCGGGGAGCTGTTTTTT.

J is TRBJ1-1 and V is TRBV6-5; the match to TRBD1 covers 10 bases. Germline V gene data show CDR1 as MNHEY and CDR2 as SVGAGI. This CDR3 has 14 amino acids. The trim removed 7 bases at V and 8 bases at J, leaving 10 bases unmatched. The CDR3 protein is CASIADRGLGEAFF. CDR3 nucleotides: TGTGCCAGCATTGCTGACAGGGGGCTGGGGGAAGCTTTCTTT.

The chain uses TRBV2 and TRBJ1-2; tentatively, D is TRBD1 (6 bases). Trimming shortened V by 6 bases and J by 6 bases, and 17 bases separated the two germline ends. The CDR3 spans 14 residues. Per germline, CDR1 SNHLY and CDR2 FYNNEI. CDR3: CASRLTDSGNGYTF. The CDR3 DNA is TGTGCCAGCAGATTAACGGACAGCGGGAATGGCTACACCTTC.